The T cell receptor (beta chain) under discussion was sequenced for a study of T cell repertoires in cytomegalovirus infection. Study-level background: Matching HLA type, along with CMV infection, was indicated by public TCR beta signatures. Findings and limits, study-wide: Cumulated frequencies of public TCR beta families served to identify carriers of CMV plus the relevant HLA. HLA-C-restricted CMV clonotypes gave the most frequent clonotype in two of eight donors.

The germline V gene encodes CDR1 MGHDK and CDR2 SYGVNS. Trimming took 4 bases from V and 2 from J, leaving 12 bases between them. The CDR3 runs to 14 residues. This clonotype was seen a handful of times. The target antigen is unknown. TCRdb re-analysed the reads in MiXCR, keeping a single row per CDR3 protein. Among roughly 190,000 distinct CDR3 sequences, less than 9.5% were seen once, and the ten largest hold approximately 4.2%. Sequenced: PBMCs. This receptor was taken from a human donor in good health (CMV status not recorded). Some clones in this sample may be carry-over from other donors' samples. The chain uses TRBV25-1 and TRBJ2-7, with a tentative D call TRBD1 (5 bases). The CDR3 sequence is CASSVVDSTYEQYF. CDR3 DNA sequence: TGTGCCAGCAGTGTCGTCGACAGCACCTACGAGCAGTACTTC.